This T cell receptor beta chain is from a study of blood T cell repertoires in COVID-19. Study-level background: Italy, Spain and the United States were the sources of the convalescent and acute COVID-19 samples. Sources were T cells, B-cell-depleted T cells, or PBMCs; the material itself was cDNA or gDNA.

Sequencing was performed with immunoSEQ multiplex PCR; in TCRdb, only in-frame clones are kept and a portion is missing. The sample consists of some 110,000 clones, approximately 78% of them appearing once. The CDR3 sequence is 16 residues long. The V gene's germline CDR1 is SGHRS and CDR2 YFSETQ. V lost 5 bases and J lost 3; bases outside the gene matches: 14. The sequenced sample was peripheral blood. The TCR sequence derives from a man between 65 and 80 years old with acute or convalescent COVID-19. The chain carries TRBV5-1 and TRBJ2-7; 7 nucleotides line up with TRBD2. This CDR3 is CASSPSYSPGGYEQYF. The CDR3 nucleotides are TGCGCCAGCAGTCCCTCTTACTCCCCGGGGGGCTACGAGCAGTACTTC.